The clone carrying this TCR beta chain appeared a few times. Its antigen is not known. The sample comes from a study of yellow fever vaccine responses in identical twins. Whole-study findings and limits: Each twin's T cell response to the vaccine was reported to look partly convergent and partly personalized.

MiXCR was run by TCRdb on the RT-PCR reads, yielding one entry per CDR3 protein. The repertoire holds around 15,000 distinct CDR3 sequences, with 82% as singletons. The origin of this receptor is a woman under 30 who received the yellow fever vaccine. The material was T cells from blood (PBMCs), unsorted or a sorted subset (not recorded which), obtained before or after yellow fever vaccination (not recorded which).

The CDR3 region is CASSPPENTDTQYF. CDR3 nucleotide sequence: TGTGCCAGCTCACCTCCGGAAAATACAGATACGCAGTATTTT. V gene TRBV18 combines with J gene TRBJ2-3, with D unclear. The germline V gene has CDR1 KGHSH and CDR2 LQKENI. The CDR3 consists of 14 residues. The V end was cut by 3 bases, the J end by 3 bases, with 10 bases between.